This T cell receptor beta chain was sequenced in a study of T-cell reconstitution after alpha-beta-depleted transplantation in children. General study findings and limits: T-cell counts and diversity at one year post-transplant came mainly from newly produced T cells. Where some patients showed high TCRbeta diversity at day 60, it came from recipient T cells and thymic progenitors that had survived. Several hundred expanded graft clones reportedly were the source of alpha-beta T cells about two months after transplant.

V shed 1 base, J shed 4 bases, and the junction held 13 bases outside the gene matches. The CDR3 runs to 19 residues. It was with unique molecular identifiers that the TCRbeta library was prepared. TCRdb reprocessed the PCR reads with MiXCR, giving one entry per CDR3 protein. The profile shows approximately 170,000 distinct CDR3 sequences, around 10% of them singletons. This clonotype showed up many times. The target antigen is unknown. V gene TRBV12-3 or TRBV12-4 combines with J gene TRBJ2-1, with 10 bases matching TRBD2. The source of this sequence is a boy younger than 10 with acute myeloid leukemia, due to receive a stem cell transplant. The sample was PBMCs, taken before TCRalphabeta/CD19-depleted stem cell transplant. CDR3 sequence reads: CASSLDPAVAGGEYNEQFF. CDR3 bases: TGTGCCAGCAGTTTAGACCCGGCGGTAGCGGGGGGCGAGTACAATGAGCAGTTCTTC.